The 30 T cell receptor beta chains in this list originate from one sample, sequenced in a study of vaccination and CD4 T cells after COVID-19. No antigen is known for these receptors. Sequenced with the Oncomine TCR Beta short-read assay was DNA taken from cultured CD4+ T cells. Via MiXCR, TCRdb re-called the PCR reads, giving one row per CDR3 protein. The table records some 20,000 distinct CDR3 sequences, around 55% of them present only once. The treatment is: roughly 10-day PBMC culture with coronavirus spike peptide pools or control peptides (ViraFEST assay). What was sequenced was CD4+ T cells from blood, cultured in vitro. These receptors came from a human donor who had recovered from COVID-19.

This chain links TRBV20-1 with TRBJ1-5; 7 nucleotides line up with TRBD1. The trim removed 3 bases at V and 7 bases at J, leaving 12 bases unmatched. Germline V gene sequence: CDR1 DFQATT, CDR2 SNEGSKA (reference sequence). This CDR3 is built from 15 residues. The CDR3 DNA is TGCAGTGCTAGGGCTTCCGGACAGGTTGGACAGCCCCAGCATTTT. Protein product: CSARASGQVGQPQHF.

The chain has TRBV28 and TRBJ2-7; TRBD2 might be the D (5 bases). The CDR3 is made up of 17 amino acids. Trimming removed 10 bases at V and 0 bases at J, with 25 bases between. CDR1 and CDR2 (germline): MDHEN, SYDVKM. The CDR3 coding sequence is TGTGCCACTACGGACCCGGGATTTACCGGCAGCTCCTACGAGCAGTACTTC. Protein sequence: CATTDPGFTGSSYEQYF.

This chain connects TRBV6-5 to TRBJ2-3; TRBD2 agrees at 11 bases. From germline, CDR1 is MNHEY and CDR2 SVGAGI. The CDR3 is 17 residues long. Germline trimming cut 0 bases from V and 6 bases from J; bases unmatched to any gene: 8. CDR3 in amino acids: CASSYSMSLAGGDTQYF. DNA for the CDR3: TGTGCCAGCAGTTACTCGATGAGCCTAGCGGGGGGCGATACGCAGTATTTT.

In this sample, this clonotype turned up a few times. The gene calls are TRBV1 and TRBJ1-1. TRBV1 is assigned pseudogene status. The CDR3 consists of 12 residues. This CDR3 is CTSSQQNTEAFF. CDR3 in DNA: TGCACCAGCAGCCAGCAGAACACTGAAGCTTTCTTT.

Details on this clonotype: One end of the junction is discordant with germline, which a read error may explain. The chain uses TRBV7-9 and TRBJ1-1; TRBD1 aligns across 7 bases. CDR1 is SEHNR, CDR2 FQNEAQ, per germline (reference sequence). The CDR3 is 15 amino acids. CDR3 bases: TGCGCCAGCAGCCTCCGACAGGGCAAGGACACTGAAGCTTTCTTT. Translation: CASSLRQGKDTEAFF. The complete variable domain, with remaining parts taken from reference TRBV7-9 and TRBJ1-1, reads DTGVSQNPRHKITKRGQNVTFRCDPISEHNRLYWYRQTLGQGPEFLTYFQNEAQLEKSRLLSDRFSAERPKGSFSTLEIQRTEQGDSAMYLCASSLRQGKDTEAFFGQGTRLTVV.

V gene TRBV11-2 combines with J gene TRBJ2-7; unclear D gene. The CDR3 length is 12 residues. From germline, CDR1 is SGHAT and CDR2 FQNNGV. V shed 8 bases and J shed 0 bases, with 8 bases lying between them. The CDR3 sequence is CASGRFSYEQYF. The CDR3 DNA reads TGTGCCAGCGGCCGGTTCTCCTACGAGCAGTACTTC.

CDR3 sequence (DNA): TGTGCCAGCTCATCGGAGGGAGCTGATCAGCCCCAGCATTTT. The encoded protein is CASSSEGADQPQHF. The J gene is TRBJ1-5, the V gene TRBV18, with D hard to call. CDR1 and CDR2 (germline): KGHSH, LQKENI. Trimming removed 5 bases from V and 5 bases from J, with 13 bases in between. The CDR3 sequence is 14 residues long.

The V gene is TRBV7-9, the J gene TRBJ2-7, with TRBD1 identical over 8 bases. Trimming took 10 bases from V and 7 from J; bases not matched to a gene: 12. CDR1 and CDR2 (germline): SEHNR, FQNEAQ (reference sequence). The CDR3 has 13 residues. The CDR3 loop is CAIPQGAAVEQYF. Here the CDR3 DNA reads TGTGCCATCCCCCAGGGGGCGGCTGTTGAGCAGTACTTC.

This clonotype was picked up a small number of times. This chain uses TRBV2 with TRBJ1-5; 9 nucleotides align to TRBD1. Germline V CDR1 and CDR2: SNHLY, FYNNEI. CDR3 length equals 14 residues. Trimming at V came to 5 bases and at J to 3 bases, leaving 2 bases not matched to a gene. The CDR3 reads CASSWDRVNQPQHF. As DNA, the CDR3 is TGTGCCAGCAGTTGGGACAGGGTCAATCAGCCCCAGCATTTT.

This clonotype was seen a handful of times. The J gene is TRBJ1-2, the V gene TRBV6-5, with D tentatively TRBD1 (5 bases). Trimming removed 2 bases at V and 2 bases at J, with 12 bases between. The CDR3 length is 15 residues. Germline loops: CDR1 MNHEY, CDR2 SVGAGI. This chain's CDR3 is CASSYGGLGNYGYTF. CDR3 DNA: TGTGCCAGCAGTTACGGGGGTCTAGGGAACTATGGCTACACCTTC.

In nucleotides, the CDR3 is TGTGCCAGCAGCTCCGGTAACTCTGGGGCCAACGTCCTGACTTTC. Translation gives CASSSGNSGANVLTF. This chain uses TRBV7-9 with TRBJ2-6; D unresolved. Germline CDR1 SEHNR, CDR2 FQNEAQ (reference sequence). Trimming removed 4 bases at V and 0 bases at J, with 7 bases between. There are 15 residues in the CDR3. Drawing the rest from reference TRBV7-9 and TRBJ2-6, the complete variable domain is DTGVSQNPRHKITKRGQNVTFRCDPISEHNRLYWYRQTLGQGPEFLTYFQNEAQLEKSRLLSDRFSAERPKGSFSTLEIQRTEQGDSAMYLCASSSGNSGANVLTFGAGSRLTVL.

This clonotype was seen a few times. V is TRBV15 and J is TRBJ1-2, with a weak D call TRBD1 (6 bases). The CDR3 has 16 amino acids. V was clipped by 1 base and J by 7 bases, with 19 bases between them. The germline V gene has CDR1 LNHNV and CDR2 YYDKDF (reference sequence). DNA for the CDR3: TGTGCCACCAGCAGAGTTGGCGTGGGGGGGCTGATTGGCTACACCTTC. Translated, it gives CATSRVGVGGLIGYTF.

This clonotype has more than one count but fewer than ten. The chain is built from TRBV7-3 and TRBJ2-2; D is unclear. Germline loops: CDR1 SGHTA, CDR2 FQGTGA. The CDR3 covers 17 residues. The V and J ends lost 5 bases and 6 bases respectively, with 22 bases between them. CDR3 amino acids: CASSLLGRTIGAGELFF. The DNA for the CDR3 is TGTGCCAGCAGCCTCCTTGGGCGTACTATTGGCGCCGGGGAGCTGTTTTTT.

This sequence joins TRBV6-1 and TRBJ1-2; possibly TRBD1 for D (5 bases). CDR3 length: 17 residues. Trimming cost V 6 bases and J 7 bases, with 27 bases left between them. The germline gives CDR1 MNHNS, CDR2 SASEGT. Here the CDR3 reads CASRGKLIRDRSSGYTF. The CDR3 region has the DNA TGTGCCAGCAGAGGGAAGTTAATCAGGGATAGAAGCTCTGGCTACACCTTC.

J is TRBJ2-1 and V is TRBV6-1; D might be TRBD1 or TRBD2, each matching 5 bases. The CDR3 sequence is 13 residues long. V gave up 10 bases and J gave up 2 bases, with 12 bases separating them. Germline loops: CDR1 MNHNS, CDR2 SASEGT. CDR3: CATRDATYNEQFF. The CDR3, as DNA: TGTGCCACCCGGGACGCAACCTACAATGAGCAGTTCTTC.

V is TRBV9 and J is TRBJ2-3; TRBD2 agrees at 8 bases. Germline loops: CDR1 SGDLS, CDR2 YYNGEE. The CDR3 runs 16 residues. J lost 0 bases, V lost 0 bases, and 3 bases had no gene match. The CDR3 is CASSVEASGSTDTQYF. The CDR3 region has the DNA TGTGCCAGCAGCGTAGAGGCTAGCGGGAGCACAGATACGCAGTATTTT.

This clonotype was seen a few times. The chain joins TRBV7-2 to TRBJ1-1, with D tentatively TRBD1 (6 bases). The CDR3 covers 13 residues. In germline, CDR1 is SGHTA, CDR2 FQGNSA. The ends were cut back, 5 bases at V and 7 bases at J, with 14 bases in the middle. DNA of the CDR3: TGTGCCAGCAGCCCGGGAGGCAGGGGTGAAGCTTTCTTT. The encoded protein is CASSPGGRGEAFF.

This chain connects TRBV19 to TRBJ2-2, with TRBD2 matching 11 bases. CDR1 is LNHDA, CDR2 SQIVND, per germline (reference sequence). V shed 7 bases, J shed 6 bases, and the junction held 4 bases outside the gene matches. The CDR3 loop spans 14 amino acids. CDR3 in amino acids: CASILAGVPGELFF. Here the CDR3 DNA reads TGTGCCAGTATACTAGCGGGGGTCCCCGGGGAGCTGTTTTTT.

Only a few counts were recorded for this clonotype. This chain connects TRBV10-1 to TRBJ2-1; D remains ambiguous. V dropped 4 bases and J dropped 5 bases, with 6 bases sitting between them. In germline, CDR1 is WNHNN, CDR2 SYGVQD (reference sequence). There are 12 residues in the CDR3. In DNA form, the CDR3 reads TGCGCCAGCAGTGGGGGTAACAATGAGCAGTTCTTC. It translates to CASSGGNNEQFF.

The chain couples TRBV25-1 to TRBJ2-5; TRBD1 is a possible D gene (6 bases). From germline, CDR1 is MGHDK and CDR2 SYGVNS. Between the trimmed V and J ends, which lost 4 bases and 1 base, there was a span of 7 bases. The CDR3 totals 13 residues. Here the CDR3 reads CASSGTVQETQYF. CDR3 bases: TGTGCCAGCAGTGGGACAGTCCAAGAGACCCAGTACTTC.

This clonotype was counted a single time. The V call is TRBV6-1, the J call TRBJ1-5; 9 nucleotides line up with TRBD1. The CDR3 contains 16 residues. Germline V lookup: CDR1 MNHNS, CDR2 SASEGT. Germline trimming cut 4 bases from V and 6 bases from J; bases unmatched to any gene: 10. In DNA, the CDR3 is TGTGCCAGCAGTGGCCTGGGACAGGGAGGCGGTCAGCCCCAGCATTTT. This sequence encodes CASSGLGQGGGQPQHF.

This clonotype was counted only a few times. The chain combines TRBV20-1 with TRBJ1-2; 8 positions agree with TRBD1. The CDR3 is 14 residues long. V was clipped by 3 bases and J by 6 bases; unmatched bases: 9. Per germline, CDR1 DFQATT and CDR2 SNEGSKA (reference sequence). The CDR3 bases are TGCAGTGCTAGCGGATTGGGACAGGCCAATGGCTACACCTTC. It is translated as CSASGLGQANGYTF.

This clonotype has just one count. The gene calls are TRBV29-1 and TRBJ2-7; 14 bases are a match to TRBD2. Germline-derived CDR1 and CDR2 are SQVTM and ANQGSEA. The length of the CDR3 is 15 residues. Trimming removed 6 bases from V and 5 bases from J; junction bases left unmatched: 9. CDR3 region: CSVEGLAGVRDEQYF. CDR3 bases: TGCAGCGTCGAGGGACTAGCGGGAGTTCGGGACGAGCAGTACTTC.

The chain is built from TRBV20-1 and TRBJ2-5; D unresolved. Per the germline V gene, CDR1 is DFQATT and CDR2 is SNEGSKA (reference sequence). Trimming cost V 3 bases and J 3 bases, with 5 bases left between them. The CDR3 extends over 11 amino acids. The CDR3 spells CSASQKETQYF. CDR3 nucleotides: TGCAGTGCTAGCCAAAAAGAGACCCAGTACTTC.

The chain uses TRBV27 and TRBJ2-3; D may match TRBD1 or TRBD2 (5 bases each). CDR3 length: 14 amino acids. V shed 5 bases and J shed 5 bases, with 14 bases lying between them. Germline V lookup: CDR1 MNHEY, CDR2 SMNVEV (reference sequence). Written as DNA, the CDR3 is TGTGCCAGCAGTCCGGGGTGGCAGGGAGATACGCAGTATTTT. Its protein product is CASSPGWQGDTQYF.

The chain joins TRBV20-1 to TRBJ2-1, with 11 bases aligning to TRBD2. CDR3 length: 16 amino acids. J lost 4 bases, V lost 0 bases, and 5 bases had no gene match. The germline CDR1 and CDR2 sequences are DFQATT and SNEGSKA (reference sequence). CDR3 protein: CSARDPTSGVYNEQFF. The CDR3, as DNA: TGCAGTGCTAGAGACCCGACTAGCGGGGTTTACAATGAGCAGTTCTTC.

The gene calls are TRBV7-8 and TRBJ2-3; 7 bases are a match to TRBD2. This CDR3 is 17 amino acids long. J gave up 0 bases and V 1 base, and 7 bases lay outside the gene matches. Per germline, CDR1 SGHVS and CDR2 FQNEAQ. The CDR3 bases are TGTGCCAGCAGCTTAGGGAGGACTAGGAGAAGCACAGATACGCAGTATTTT. This translates into CASSLGRTRRSTDTQYF.

This clonotype has a single count. The rearrangement joins TRBV20-1 to TRBJ1-1; no clear D. This CDR3 has 14 amino acids. V lost 5 bases to trimming and J lost 3 bases, with 16 bases between them. CDR1 DFQATT and CDR2 SNEGSKA come from the germline V gene (reference sequence). CDR3 loop: CSAPLLSFDTEAFF. The CDR3 nucleotides are TGCAGTGCTCCTCTTTTGTCGTTTGACACTGAAGCTTTCTTT.

V and J are TRBV27 and TRBJ1-6; D call uncertain. Between the trimmed V and J ends, which lost 0 bases and 0 bases, there was a span of 9 bases. Germline V gives CDR1 MNHEY, CDR2 SMNVEV (reference sequence). The CDR3 spans 17 residues. CDR3 sequence (DNA): TGTGCCAGCAGTTTATCGCTCGTTGTCTCCTATAATTCACCCCTCCACTTT. Its protein product is CASSLSLVVSYNSPLHF.

In its sample, this clonotype was seen a few times. The chain links TRBV6-5 to TRBJ2-7, with 8 bases aligning to TRBD1. The V gene's germline CDR1 is MNHEY and CDR2 SVGAGI. This CDR3 is built from 15 residues. The junction had 6 bases not matched to a gene; V was cut back by 0 bases and J by 5 bases. This chain's CDR3 is CASSYSEQGVDEQYF. CDR3 nucleotide sequence: TGTGCCAGCAGTTACTCGGAACAGGGGGTCGACGAGCAGTACTTC.